This T cell receptor beta chain derives from a study of cytomegalovirus exposure and HLA in healthy donors. There are 11 residues in the CDR3. Trimming removed 8 bases from V and 6 bases from J, with 10 bases in between. Germline-derived CDR1 and CDR2 are SNHLY and FYNNEI. Study conclusions and caveats: In a later analysis, specific HLA alleles were associated with over 15,000 TCR beta sequences at a 0.05 false discovery rate. TCR beta V- and J-gene trimming, according to a later analysis, was linked to a missense DCLRE1C variant.

The PCR was carried out with 60 Vbeta primers and 13 Jbeta primers. Assay: immunoSEQ multiplex PCR; the TCRdb copy retains only in-frame clones and omits some. The table lists 150,000 or so clones. In the case of this clone: Its cognate antigen is unknown.

Sequencing was carried out using PBMCs. The receptor's source is a man younger than 30 in good health and CMV-seronegative. V gene TRBV2 combines with J gene TRBJ1-1; TRBD1 is a possible D gene (5 bases). The CDR3 bases are TGTGCCAGCTTTGGGGGGTCTGAAGCTTTCTTT. Encoded protein: CASFGGSEAFF. Using reference TRBV2 and TRBJ1-1 for the parts outside the CDR3, the full variable domain is EPEVTQTPSHQVTQMGQEVILRCVPISNHLYFYWYRQILGQKVEFLVSFYNNEISEKSEIFDDQFSVERPDGSNFTLKIRSTKLEDSAMYFCASFGGSEAFFGQGTRLTVV.